This T cell receptor (beta chain) was profiled in a study of cytomegalovirus exposure and HLA in healthy donors. Primers included in the PCR were 60 Vbeta and 13 Jbeta primers. Sequencing used immunoSEQ multiplex PCR; TCRdb keeps in-frame clones, though not all of them. The sample contains under 200,000 clones, about 80% of which appear only once. Points from the study as a whole: There were several of the most significant clusters that appeared linked to common viral pathogens in a later analysis. An analysis was carried out at a later point. It showed that HLA-associated TCR beta chains were more clonally expanded than equally common non-associated chains. It was only CMV serostatus that was available as immune exposure information.

Remarks on this clone: Its antigen remains unknown.

The germline V gene has CDR1 SGHVS and CDR2 FNYEAQ. The CDR3 length is 14 residues. V trimming: 4 bases; J trimming: 6 bases; junction bases outside the gene matches: 4. This rearrangement joins TRBV7-6 to TRBJ2-2; 8 nucleotides match TRBD1. Sample: PBMCs. The receptor was derived from a man between 45 and 60 years old in good health and CMV-seropositive. In nucleotides, the CDR3 is TGTGCCAGCAGCTCACAGGGGGGCCCCGGGGAGCTGTTTTTT. It codes for CASSSQGGPGELFF.